The entry that follows covers one T cell receptor beta chain sequence. These data are taken from a study of identical twins. TCRdb reanalysed the 5' RACE reads using MiXCR and keeps one entry per CDR3 protein. Here the sample spans approximately 600,000 distinct CDR3 sequences, around a tenth being singletons. The V segment lost 4 bases and the J segment 2 bases; nucleotides outside the gene matches: 8. Germline values: CDR1 SEHNR, CDR2 FQNEAQ (reference sequence). The CDR3 is 17 residues long. This same sample was also part of a study on yellow fever vaccine responses in identical twins.

The chain couples TRBV7-9 to TRBJ2-3, with 11 bases identical to TRBD2. The clonotype originates from a woman aged 18 to 35 in good health. Sequencing used PBMCs. DNA of the CDR3: TGTGCCAGCAGCTACCCGACTAGCGGGGCACACACAGATACGCAGTATTTT. Encoded protein: CASSYPTSGAHTDTQYF.